Listed below are T cell receptor beta chains from one sample, sequenced in a study of molecular identifiers for immune sequencing clone quantification. TCRdb re-derived calls from the PCR reads in MiXCR, one entry per CDR3 protein. This table has about half a million distinct CDR3 sequences, less than 30% appearing once. The material sequenced was naive CD8+ T cells from blood, with Jurkat cell RNA spiked in. The receptors come from a human donor in good health. Some libraries in this study had Jurkat cell RNA spiked in. Each CDR3 is given with its conserved first and last residue. D genes are given only for firm matches. Part of the rows lack a size; the others show once, few, many or a class for expanded clones.

len	d_gene	abundance	v_gene	j_gene	CDR3aa	CDR3nt
15	-	many	TRBV5-1	TRBJ2-7	CASSLWGGTSYEQYF	TGCGCCAGCAGCTTGTGGGGCGGAACTAGTTACGAGCAGTACTTC
17	-	many	TRBV4-3	TRBJ2-5	CASSQWRADSGVETQYF	TGCGCCAGCAGCCAATGGCGCGCAGACTCGGGTGTGGAGACCCAGTACTTC
15	-	few	TRBV10-3	TRBJ2-5	CAISEPAAEQETQYF	TGTGCCATCAGTGAGCCCGCGGCGGAGCAAGAGACCCAGTACTTC
12	-	many	TRBV7-9	TRBJ2-7	CASSREAYEQYF	TGTGCCAGCAGCCGTGAAGCCTACGAGCAGTACTTC
14	-	-	TRBV13	TRBJ1-1	CASSLAVTLTEAFF	TGTGCCAGCAGCTTAGCCGTAACTCTCACTGAAGCTTTCTTT
14	-	many	TRBV7-2	TRBJ1-6	CASSLDSFYSPLHF	TGTGCCAGCAGCTTAGACAGCTTTTACTCACCCCTCCACTTT
14	-	-	TRBV6-2/TRBV6-3	TRBJ2-7	CASSYGPEDYEQYF	TGTGCCAGCAGTTACGGTCCAGAAGACTACGAGCAGTACTTC
15	-	many	TRBV4-1	TRBJ2-4	CASSQVTVAKNIQYF	TGCGCCAGCAGCCAAGTTACAGTAGCCAAAAACATTCAGTACTTC
15	TRBD2	few	TRBV20-1	TRBJ2-7	CSARDQASGLGEQYF	TGCAGTGCTAGAGATCAGGCTAGCGGCTTGGGGGAGCAGTACTTC
16	TRBD1	-	TRBV12-5	TRBJ2-2	CASGPGTGPNTGELFF	TGTGCTAGTGGCCCCGGGACAGGGCCGAACACCGGGGAGCTGTTTTTT
14	-	few	TRBV9	TRBJ2-1	CASSGGDQYNEQFF	TGTGCCAGCAGCGGGGGAGACCAGTACAATGAGCAGTTCTTC
15	TRBD1	many	TRBV3-1	TRBJ2-7	CASSQEWTGIWEQYF	TGTGCCAGCAGCCAAGAATGGACAGGGATTTGGGAGCAGTACTTC
15	-	-	TRBV9	TRBJ2-3	CASSVAAWHTDTQYF	TGTGCCAGCAGCGTAGCGGCCTGGCACACAGATACGCAGTATTTT
16	TRBD1	-	TRBV13	TRBJ1-4	CASSKIPGQTNEKLFF	TGTGCCAGCAGCAAAATTCCGGGACAGACTAATGAAAAACTGTTTTTT
15	TRBD2	many	TRBV4-3	TRBJ2-7	CASSQDPRLAGEQYF	TGCGCCAGCAGCCAAGATCCGCGGCTAGCGGGCGAGCAGTACTTC
18	-	-	TRBV3-1	TRBJ1-6	CASSQDTGVAAYNSPLHF	TGTGCCAGCAGCCAAGATACGGGGGTGGCTGCCTATAATTCACCCCTCCACTTT
16	TRBD1	once	TRBV7-9	TRBJ2-7	CASSLPRTGGTYEQYF	TGTGCCAGCAGCTTACCGCGGACAGGGGGAACCTACGAGCAGTACTTC
13	-	-	TRBV27	TRBJ1-1	CASSFGGWGEAFF	TGTGCCAGCAGTTTCGGGGGGTGGGGTGAAGCTTTCTTT
16	TRBD1	few	TRBV7-9	TRBJ1-4	CASSYKTGGANEKLFF	TGTGCCAGCAGCTACAAAACAGGGGGCGCGAATGAAAAACTGTTTTTT
17	TRBD2	-	TRBV6-6	TRBJ2-2	CASSSHPGTITTGELFF	TGTGCCAGCAGCTCACATCCCGGGACTATAACCACCGGGGAGCTGTTTTTT
16	-	few	TRBV3-2	TRBJ2-3	CASSHRPSRYTDTQYF	TGTGCCAGCAGCCACCGACCGAGCAGGTACACAGATACGCAGTATTTT
13	-	few	TRBV7-9	TRBJ2-5	CASTTEGWETQYF	TGTGCCAGCACCACTGAGGGATGGGAGACCCAGTACTTC
15	-	-	TRBV19	TRBJ2-2	CASSFYMSNTGELFF	TGTGCCAGTAGTTTCTACATGTCGAACACCGGGGAGCTGTTTTTT
11	-	-	TRBV29-1	TRBJ1-2	CSAPRGYGYTF	TGCAGCGCCCCCAGGGGCTATGGCTACACCTTC
18	TRBD1	few	TRBV18	TRBJ1-5	CASSHPNFTGTGIQPQHF	TGTGCCAGCTCACACCCGAACTTTACCGGGACAGGAATTCAGCCCCAGCATTTT
14	TRBD1	few	TRBV7-9	TRBJ2-7	CASSSQGQGNEQYF	TGTGCCAGCAGCTCCCAGGGACAGGGGAACGAGCAGTACTTC
13	TRBD1	many	TRBV7-9	TRBJ2-5	CASSHDRGQTQYF	TGTGCCAGCAGCCACGACAGGGGACAGACCCAGTACTTC
13	-	-	TRBV19	TRBJ2-2	CASSTTLTGELFF	TGTGCCAGTAGTACGACACTCACCGGGGAGCTGTTTTTT
12	TRBD1	-	TRBV11-2	TRBJ2-1	CATEGAVNEQFF	TGTGCCACAGAGGGGGCTGTAAATGAGCAGTTCTTC
15	-	-	TRBV20-1	TRBJ2-7	CSARGGYSADYEQYF	TGCAGTGCTAGAGGGGGCTACTCGGCCGACTACGAGCAGTACTTC
16	TRBD1	few	TRBV28	TRBJ1-5	CASRFRGRGYVQPQHF	TGTGCCAGCAGATTTCGGGGCAGGGGGTATGTTCAGCCCCAGCATTTT